This record covers a single T cell receptor (beta chain). No antigen is known for it. Newly diagnosed hyperthyroidism, duration under 2 months, in patients aged 18 to 65. These data come from a study of T cells in Graves' hyperthyroidism and ophthalmopathy. The wider study: Before any treatment, at initial diagnosis, peripheral blood was collected. Notes on the study in general: Blood also showed most of the thyroid clonotypes that were expanded above 0.001.

Authors of the study amplified TCR beta CDR3 regions from RNA transcripts. The HTBI set primed first-round TCR CDR3 RT-PCR. TCRdb independently ran MiXCR on the multiplex PCR reads; one entry per CDR3 protein. Among around 720,000 distinct CDR3 sequences listed, over 35% were seen once. Losses at the gene ends were 3 bases for V and 5 bases for J; bases not matched to a gene: 4. Germline-derived CDR1 and CDR2 are ENHRY and SYGVKD. The CDR3 runs 16 residues. The sequence was obtained from a woman aged 40-49 years with Graves' hyperthyroidism. The source material was blood. The chain combines TRBV10-3 with TRBJ2-5; 15 nucleotides match TRBD2. The CDR3 sequence: CAISERTSGGVETQYF. In DNA form, the CDR3 reads TGTGCCATCAGTGAACGGACTAGCGGGGGGGTGGAGACCCAGTACTTC.